This T cell receptor (beta chain) appears in the sequencing data of a study of blood T cell repertoires in COVID-19. Study-wide background: Sources were T cells, B-cell-depleted T cells, or PBMCs; the material itself was cDNA or gDNA.

Original methodology: Using reference gene primer amplification, nucleated cell counts were estimated. Some clones are missing from TCRdb's copy, which holds only in-frame ones; the method was immunoSEQ multiplex PCR. From that table come the V and J calls and clone size; the DNA was used to work out D and trimming. In the table there are 400,000 to 500,000 clones, about 88% of which are singletons. Enrollees, roughly 18 to 89 years old, lived in around 23 US areas. Shortly before study entry, within 2 weeks, exposed participants had met a COVID-19 case. This clone was seen a handful of times. V was trimmed by 1 base and J by 5 bases, leaving 10 bases between them. Germline CDR1 and CDR2: SGDLS and YYNGEE. CDR3 length: 13 amino acids.

Sequenced: PBMCs or T cells enriched from blood (not recorded which). The clonotype comes from a woman aged 18-29 years who had been exposed to COVID-19. The rearrangement joins TRBV9 to TRBJ2-7; possibly TRBD2 for D (5 bases). CDR3 protein: CASSVITSDEQYF. In nucleotides, the CDR3 is TGTGCCAGCAGCGTAATCACTAGTGACGAGCAGTACTTC.